The present TCR beta chain was sequenced within a study of blood T cells in healthy people across ages. The CDR3 totals 16 residues. V dropped 5 bases and J dropped 2; count of bases not matched to a gene: 4. Germline CDR1 SNHLY, CDR2 FYNNEI. The use of a sample-barcoded 5' primer and a J-beta primer mix characterized a second PCR of roughly 7 to 11 cycles. TCRdb reprocessed the 5' RACE reads via MiXCR and lists one record per CDR3 protein. Of 600,000 to 800,000 distinct CDR3 sequences detected, around 21% appear once; the ten largest clones hold 3.5% to 4%. Each sample yielded at least 6 micrograms of PBMC total RNA. Findings and limits, study-wide: Unknown CMV status may confound age-related changes in expanded clones.

A note on this clonotype: The target antigen is unknown.

The sequenced sample was blood. The genes are TRBV2 and TRBJ2-2; TRBD2 matches 11 bases. The sequence was obtained from an older man in good health. The CDR3 DNA reads TGTGCCAGCAGTTGGACTAGCGGGCCCAACACCGGGGAGCTGTTTTTT. It translates to CASSWTSGPNTGELFF.